This T cell receptor (beta chain) comes out of a study of cytomegalovirus exposure and HLA in healthy donors. Study-level results: Being productive about 90% or about 30% of the time was typical of most TCR beta V segments in an earlier analysis.

On this clone: Its antigen is undetermined.

CDR1 is LGHNA and CDR2 is YNFKEQ in the germline V gene. V lost 0 bases and J lost 8; bases outside the gene matches: 14. The CDR3 is 18 residues long. The primer mix had 60 Vbeta and 13 Jbeta primers. Original methodology: The authors later counted 70 million to 85 million unique TCR beta chains, some 12 million of them shared. Data came from immunoSEQ multiplex PCR; TCRdb stores just in-frame clones and leaves some out. V and J calls and clone size are copied from that table; D and trimming were computed from the DNA. The sample table includes over 200,000 clones. The sequenced sample was PBMCs. This TCR derives from a woman in her twenties or thirties in good health and CMV-seropositive. The V gene is TRBV4-2, the J gene TRBJ2-2, with 8 bases lining up with TRBD2. As DNA, the CDR3 is TGTGCCAGCAGCCAAGATCCGGCCGGGGGGGCCGTTTGGGGGGAGCTGTTTTTT. Its translation is CASSQDPAGGAVWGELFF.